This TCR beta chain was documented in a study of cytomegalovirus exposure and HLA in healthy donors. Whole-study results and caveats: Later, an analysis showed that TCR beta chains associated with HLA were more clonally expanded than others that were equally common. Accurate prediction of HLA-A and HLA-B alleles (for most subjects) was reportedly achieved from TCR beta sequences. Presence/absence analyses assumed roughly uniform sequencing depth across donors.

V was pared by 7 bases and J by 7 bases, with 7 bases of the junction left unmatched. The CDR3 length is 14 residues. CDR1 is SNHLY and CDR2 is FYNNEI in the germline V gene. The PCR used 60 Vbeta and 13 Jbeta primers. Libraries were prepared by immunoSEQ multiplex PCR; TCRdb keeps only in-frame clonotypes and omits some of them. The sample has approximately 130,000 clones; 60% to 85% are singletons. Details on this clone: As yet, its antigen is unknown.

This TCR was recovered from a man aged 25-40 years in good health and CMV-seronegative. This sequence joins TRBV2 and TRBJ1-6; 7 bases fit TRBD1. Specimen: PBMCs. The CDR3 coding sequence is TGTGCCAGCACCCGACAGGGCGAAAATTCACCCCTCCACTTT. It specifies CASTRQGENSPLHF.